This TCR beta chain was captured in a study of blood T cell repertoires in COVID-19. Overall study: From the United States, Italy and Spain came samples of acute and convalescent COVID-19. Sample material is recorded as cDNA or gDNA derived from T cells, B-cell-depleted T cells, or PBMCs.

In regard to this clone: The junction shows a germline mismatch at one end, possibly a read error.

Clones were read by immunoSEQ multiplex PCR, and TCRdb kept only the in-frame ones, dropping some. There are about half a million clones in the sample; 70% to 90% occur only once, and 3% to 4% lies in the top ten. The germline gives CDR1 SSHAT, CDR2 FNYEAQ (reference sequence). This CDR3 is 13 amino acids long. The chain has TRBV7-7 and TRBJ2-7, with a possible D match to TRBD1 (6 bases). The TCR was taken from a human donor in a cohort sampled during active COVID-19. The specimen was peripheral blood. This CDR3 reads CASSSQQGYEQYF. DNA of the CDR3: TGTGCTAGCAGCTCTCAGCAGGGGTACGAGCAGTACTTC.